Sequencing of this T cell receptor beta chain was carried out in a study of cytomegalovirus exposure and HLA in healthy donors. On this clone itself: What it binds is unknown.

The study ran its PCR with 60 Vbeta and 13 Jbeta primers. TCRdb's table, derived via immunoSEQ multiplex PCR, lists solely in-frame clones and lacks some. The sample contains some 150,000 clones, about 80% of which appear only once. Trimming took off 0 bases at V and 1 base at J, with 18 bases between the two ends. The CDR3 consists of 17 residues. From germline, CDR1 is GTSNPN and CDR2 SVGIG (reference sequence). The study, taken as a whole, reports: Productive status was seen about 90% or about 30% of the time for most TCR beta V segments in an earlier analysis.

The sequence was collected from a middle-aged man in good health and CMV-seropositive. The V gene is TRBV30, the J gene TRBJ1-1; perhaps TRBD1 as D (5 bases). The sample consisted of PBMCs. Written as DNA, the CDR3 is TGTGCCTGGAGTGTAAGAAGGGGTCAGGGAAGGAACACTGAAGCTTTCTTT. This codes for CAWSVRRGQGRNTEAFF.